This T cell receptor beta chain was sequenced during a study of glioma-infiltrating T cells. Germline CDR1 is SGHTA and CDR2 is FQGNSA. J was trimmed by 3 bases and V by 5 bases; bases with no gene match: 6. This CDR3 is built from 17 residues. TCR alpha and beta CDR3 regions were amplified from RNA using iRepertoire nested multiplex PCR. One-step reverse transcription and amplification started from about 100-400 ng of tissue mRNA or PBMC total RNA. TCRdb re-analysed the multiplex PCR reads in MiXCR, keeping a single row per CDR3 protein. The top ten clones hold 20% to 25% of a sample with approximately 190,000 distinct CDR3 sequences, over 30% of them seen once. This clonotype was seen repeatedly, ten times or more.

Sample: glioma tissue, nonneoplastic brain tissue, or PBMCs (not recorded which). The V and J genes are TRBV7-2 and TRBJ2-1; 14 bases match TRBD2. This sequence was found in a human donor with low-grade glioma or glioblastoma, undergoing nonglioma brain surgery, or in good health (not recorded which). CDR3 sequence: CASSGRLAGGFYNEQFF. CDR3 DNA sequence: TGTGCCAGCAGCGGCCGACTAGCGGGAGGGTTCTACAATGAGCAGTTCTTC. The full variable domain, with the rest looked up from reference TRBV7-2 and TRBJ2-1, is GAGVSQSPSNKVTEKGKDVELRCDPISGHTALYWYRQSLGQGLEFLIYFQGNSAPDKSGLPSDRFSAERTGGSVSTLTIQRTQQEDSAVYLCASSGRLAGGFYNEQFFGPGTRLTVL.